Below are 30 T cell receptor beta chains sequenced from a single sample in a study of cytomegalovirus exposure and HLA in healthy donors. PCR primers comprised 60 Vbeta and 13 Jbeta primers. TCRdb's table, derived via immunoSEQ multiplex PCR, lists solely in-frame clones and lacks some. This table holds approximately 170,000 clones, 68% found once. The sequencing input was PBMCs. The origin of the receptors is a man in his fifties in good health and CMV-seronegative.

In DNA, the CDR3 is TGTGCCAGCAGCCCACTAGCGGGGGGCCAAGAGACCCAGTACTTC. Protein: CASSPLAGGQETQYF. The rearrangement joins TRBV6-5 to TRBJ2-5; 12 bases line up with TRBD2. Germline values: CDR1 MNHEY, CDR2 SVGAGI. Losses at the gene ends were 6 bases for V and 1 base for J; bases not matched to a gene: 3. This CDR3 spans 15 amino acids.

Here the CDR3 DNA reads TGCGCCAGCAGTCAATCGGACACAGGGAGCACAGATACGCAGTATTTT. This sequence encodes CASSQSDTGSTDTQYF. The chain joins TRBV23-1 to TRBJ2-3; the D gene is possibly TRBD1 (6 bases). TRBV23-1 qualifies as an ORF whose function is uncertain. CDR3 length: 16 residues. Trimming took off 0 bases at V and 0 bases at J, with 10 bases between the two ends.

The chain recombines TRBV7-9 with TRBJ1-1; D possibly corresponds to TRBD1 (5 bases). The CDR3 spans 14 residues. Germline values: CDR1 SEHNR, CDR2 FQNEAQ (reference sequence). V dropped 5 bases and J dropped 4 bases, with 14 bases sitting between them. DNA for the CDR3: TGTGCCAGCAGCAAATCTCAGGGAGGCACTGAAGCTTTCTTT. Amino acid sequence: CASSKSQGGTEAFF.

This clone was counted a single time. J is TRBJ2-1 and V is TRBV7-9, with a tentative D call TRBD1 (5 bases). The germline V and J ends were trimmed by 5 bases and 2 bases, with 22 bases remaining between them. This CDR3 is built from 18 residues. Germline values: CDR1 SEHNR, CDR2 FQNEAQ (reference sequence). The CDR3: CASSPPFRQRQTYNEQFF. As DNA, the CDR3 is TGTGCCAGCAGCCCCCCCTTCCGACAGCGCCAAACCTACAATGAGCAGTTCTTC.

This clone occurred a few times. The chain has TRBV19 and TRBJ1-4, with a possible D match to TRBD1 (5 bases). Germline CDR1 reads LNHDA; CDR2 reads SQIVND (reference sequence). There are 15 residues in the CDR3. V was trimmed by 3 bases and J by 5 bases, leaving 13 bases between them. CDR3 DNA: TGTGCCAGTAGTATTTCTGGGGCAGGGAATGAAAAACTGTTTTTT. It encodes CASSISGAGNEKLFF. The whole variable domain, filled in from reference TRBV19 and TRBJ1-4, reads DGGITQSPKYLFRKEGQNVTLSCEQNLNHDAMYWYRQDPGQGLRLIYYSQIVNDFQKGDIAEGYSVSREKKESFPLTVTSAQKNPTAFYLCASSISGAGNEKLFFGSGTQLSVL.

The V and J genes are TRBV7-2 and TRBJ2-7; 9 bases agree with TRBD2. Germline V gene sequence: CDR1 SGHTA, CDR2 FQGNSA. The CDR3 spans 15 residues. V lost 4 bases and J lost 7; bases outside the gene matches: 11. DNA for the CDR3: TGTGCCAGCAGCTCAAGGGCTAGCGGGGAGAATGAGCAGTACTTC. Its protein is CASSSRASGENEQYF.

This sequence joins TRBV4-1 and TRBJ2-7; D call uncertain. Deletions cut 0 bases from V and 1 base from J, with 10 bases between. The CDR3 length is 15 residues. In germline, CDR1 is MGHRA, CDR2 YSYEKL. CDR3 in DNA: TGCGCCAGCAGCCAAGATCAGCCCAGGTCCTACGAGCAGTACTTC. Its protein is CASSQDQPRSYEQYF.

This clone turned up a few times. This rearrangement joins TRBV9 to TRBJ1-2; the match to TRBD1 covers 9 bases. The junction had 2 bases not matched to a gene; V was cut back by 2 bases and J by 6 bases. The CDR3 contains 13 residues. CDR1 and CDR2 from the germline V gene are SGDLS and YYNGEE. CDR3 DNA sequence: TGTGCCAGCAGCGTCCGGGACAGGGATGGCTACACCTTC. It yields the protein CASSVRDRDGYTF.

This chain joins TRBV7-2 and TRBJ2-3, with a tentative D call TRBD2 (6 bases). V was pared by 4 bases and J by 4 bases, with 12 bases between. The germline V gene encodes CDR1 SGHTA and CDR2 FQGNSA. This CDR3 is built from 14 residues. In nucleotides, the CDR3 is TGTGCCAGCAGCTGGTGGGGGGAACCAGATACGCAGTATTTT. Protein: CASSWWGEPDTQYF.

The chain carries TRBV4-2 and TRBJ2-4; the D gene is possibly TRBD2 (6 bases). Germline V gene sequence: CDR1 LGHNA, CDR2 YNFKEQ. Trimming took off 0 bases at V and 1 base at J, with 10 bases between the two ends. This CDR3 comprises 16 residues. CDR3 coding DNA: TGTGCCAGCAGCCAAGATCTTGGGGGGGCCAAAAACATTCAGTACTTC. Translating it yields CASSQDLGGAKNIQYF.

This chain connects TRBV19 to TRBJ2-7; TRBD1 matches at 12 bases. The V segment lost 6 bases and the J segment 3 bases; nucleotides outside the gene matches: 6. CDR1 and CDR2 (germline): LNHDA, SQIVND (reference sequence). The CDR3 is made up of 15 amino acids. This CDR3 reads CASSYGDRGLYEQYF. Written as DNA, the CDR3 is TGTGCCAGTAGCTACGGGGACAGGGGGCTCTACGAGCAGTACTTC.

V is TRBV9 and J is TRBJ1-2; 10 positions match TRBD1. With V trimmed by 4 bases and J by 7 bases, 7 bases remained unmatched. Germline loops: CDR1 SGDLS, CDR2 YYNGEE. This CDR3 comprises 14 residues. CDR3 sequence: CASSSRTGGVGYTF. The CDR3 nucleotides are TGTGCCAGCAGCTCCCGGACAGGGGGTGTTGGCTACACCTTC.

The chain's CDR3 is CASETGTGGADYGYTF. CDR3 sequence (DNA): TGTGCCAGCGAGACTGGGACAGGGGGCGCTGACTATGGCTACACCTTC. The rearrangement uses TRBV25-1 and TRBJ1-2; 12 bases are shared with TRBD1. Germline CDR1 is MGHDK and CDR2 is SYGVNS. With 8 bases clipped from V and 3 bases from J, the junction kept 10 bases outside the gene matches. This CDR3 is 16 amino acids long.

The V and J genes are TRBV7-2 and TRBJ2-1; 9 positions match TRBD2. V lost 3 bases and J lost 9; bases outside the gene matches: 6. The CDR3 extends over 14 amino acids. From germline, CDR1 is SGHTA and CDR2 FQGNSA. The CDR3 coding sequence is TGTGCCAGCAGCTTGAGCGGGGGGTGGGGTGAGCAGTTCTTC. This translates into CASSLSGGWGEQFF.

The gene calls are TRBV6-1 and TRBJ1-3; D is unclear. This CDR3 has 12 amino acids. V was clipped by 2 bases and J by 3 bases, with 2 bases between them. CDR1 and CDR2 from the germline V gene are MNHNS and SASEGT. This CDR3 is CASSELGNTIYF. In nucleotides, the CDR3 is TGTGCCAGCAGTGAACTTGGAAACACCATATATTTT.

The chain has TRBV6-5 and TRBJ1-2; TRBD1 is a possible D gene (6 bases). The germline V gene has CDR1 MNHEY and CDR2 SVGAGI. This CDR3 has 13 residues. Trimming took 6 bases from V and 2 from J, leaving 10 bases between them. CDR3 sequence reads: CASRDSMNYGYTF. The CDR3 DNA is TGTGCCAGCAGGGACAGTATGAACTATGGCTACACCTTC.

The V gene is TRBV29-1, the J gene TRBJ2-1; TRBD2 agrees at 7 bases. After removal of 0 bases from V and 9 bases from J, the junction contained 8 bases not matched to a gene. Per germline, CDR1 SQVTM and CDR2 ANQGSEA. The CDR3 is 14 residues long. This chain's CDR3 is CSVEDWRGRSEQFF. Written as DNA, the CDR3 is TGCAGCGTTGAAGATTGGCGGGGGAGAAGTGAGCAGTTCTTC.

The chain links TRBV7-2 to TRBJ1-6, with 9 bases lining up with TRBD1. This CDR3 has 16 amino acids. The germline CDR1 and CDR2 sequences are SGHTA and FQGNSA. The ends lost 4 bases at V and 3 bases at J; junction bases unmatched: 4. This CDR3 reads CASSSLDRGYNSPLHF. The CDR3 bases are TGTGCCAGCAGCTCCCTGGACAGGGGCTATAATTCACCCCTCCACTTT.

The J gene is TRBJ1-2, the V gene TRBV28; maybe TRBD1 (6 bases). CDR3 length equals 15 residues. V lost 6 bases and J 0 bases, leaving 14 bases between the germline ends. Germline V lookup: CDR1 MDHEN, CDR2 SYDVKM. CDR3 sequence (DNA): TGTGCCAGCAGGTCCTGGGACACTTCTAACTATGGCTACACCTTC. As protein: CASRSWDTSNYGYTF.

The chain combines TRBV4-2 with TRBJ2-7; 8 bases match TRBD2. The trim removed 1 base at V and 5 bases at J, leaving 4 bases unmatched. The CDR3 length is 14 residues. CDR1 LGHNA and CDR2 YNFKEQ come from the germline V gene. The CDR3 DNA reads TGTGCCAGCAGCCAAGTGCGGGGGGCGGACGAGCAGTACTTC. Translating it yields CASSQVRGADEQYF.

CDR3 residues: CASRNGVYNEQFF. The CDR3 DNA follows: TGTGCCAGCAGGAACGGGGTGTACAATGAGCAGTTCTTC. V is TRBV6-1 and J is TRBJ2-1; a weak D match, TRBD2 (5 bases). The CDR3 runs 13 residues. V dropped 6 bases and J dropped 4 bases, with 10 bases sitting between them. From germline, CDR1 is MNHNS and CDR2 SASEGT.

The V and J genes are TRBV6-5 and TRBJ1-2; D gene unclear. Trimming removed 2 bases from V and 4 bases from J, with 11 bases in between. Germline V gene sequence: CDR1 MNHEY, CDR2 SVGAGI. There are 14 residues in the CDR3. The CDR3 protein is CASSYEGAGYGYTF. CDR3 nucleotides: TGTGCCAGCAGTTACGAGGGTGCGGGCTATGGCTACACCTTC.

This clone has just one count. The gene calls are TRBV5-1 and TRBJ2-2, with TRBD2 as a possible D gene (6 bases). CDR1 is SGHRS and CDR2 is YFSETQ in the germline V gene. This CDR3 has 15 amino acids. The V end was cut by 2 bases, the J end by 0 bases, with 8 bases between. The CDR3 nucleotides are TGCGCCAGCAGCTTCGGACTAACGAACACCGGGGAGCTGTTTTTT. Translating it yields CASSFGLTNTGELFF.

This sequence joins TRBV7-8 and TRBJ2-3, with 8 bases that match TRBD1. V shed 5 bases, J shed 4 bases, and the junction held 5 bases outside the gene matches. Germline CDR1 SGHVS, CDR2 FQNEAQ. The CDR3 spans 14 residues. CDR3: CASSGQGSADTQYF. Written as DNA, the CDR3 is TGTGCCAGCAGCGGACAGGGAAGCGCAGATACGCAGTATTTT. Supplemented by reference TRBV7-8 and TRBJ2-3, the full variable domain reads GAGVSQSPRYKVAKRGQDVALRCDPISGHVSLFWYQQALGQGPEFLTYFQNEAQLDKSGLPSDRFFAERPEGSVSTLKIQRTQQEDSAVYLCASSGQGSADTQYFGPGTRLTVL.

The J gene is TRBJ2-5, the V gene TRBV5-1, with TRBD2 as a possible D gene (6 bases). CDR3 length: 15 residues. V gave up 4 bases and J gave up 5 bases, with 18 bases separating them. Germline loops: CDR1 SGHRS, CDR2 YFSETQ. CDR3 coding DNA: TGCGCCAGCAGCCCCGGGACCGGCGGGGAGGAGACCCAGTACTTC. It yields the protein CASSPGTGGEETQYF. The complete variable domain, with remaining parts taken from reference TRBV5-1 and TRBJ2-5, reads KAGVTQTPRYLIKTRGQQVTLSCSPISGHRSVSWYQQTPGQGLQFLFEYFSETQRNKGNFPGRFSGRQFSNSRSEMNVSTLELGDSALYLCASSPGTGGEETQYFGPGTRLLVL.

This clone occurred a few times. The V gene is TRBV5-1, the J gene TRBJ2-7, with D perhaps TRBD1 (6 bases). The CDR3 totals 13 residues. Germline V gene data show CDR1 as SGHRS and CDR2 as YFSETQ. V was cut by 3 bases and J by 3 bases, with 10 bases left in between. The CDR3: CASSSSGDYEQYF. In nucleotides, the CDR3 is TGCGCCAGCAGCTCATCAGGGGACTACGAGCAGTACTTC.

The V call is TRBV6-1, the J call TRBJ1-2, with a possible D match to TRBD1 (6 bases). This CDR3 has 14 amino acids. Germline V gene lookup returns CDR1 MNHNS and CDR2 SASEGT. Deletions cut 7 bases from V and 5 bases from J, with 17 bases between. CDR3 nucleotide sequence: TGTGCCAGCAAGCAGGACAGCCCACCTTATGGCTACACCTTC. This translates into CASKQDSPPYGYTF.

This clone has just one count. The chain is built from TRBV5-5 and TRBJ1-1, with TRBD1 matching 12 bases. Germline trimming cut 1 base from V and 8 bases from J; bases unmatched to any gene: 9. The CDR3 spans 16 residues. CDR1 is SGHKS, CDR2 YYEKEE, per germline (reference sequence). The CDR3 loop reads CASSLRPGQGASEAFF. The CDR3 coding sequence is TGTGCCAGCAGCTTGCGTCCGGGACAGGGGGCATCGGAAGCTTTCTTT.

Only a few counts were recorded for this clone. The chain uses TRBV28 and TRBJ1-5; 8 nucleotides line up with TRBD1. The J segment lost 5 bases and the V segment lost 6 bases, leaving 12 bases of the junction unmatched. The germline CDR1 and CDR2 sequences are MDHEN and SYDVKM. This CDR3 comprises 16 residues. The CDR3 reads CASSPWTGTQDQPQHF. Here the CDR3 DNA reads TGTGCCAGCAGCCCGTGGACAGGGACTCAAGATCAGCCCCAGCATTTT.

The chain links TRBV10-2 to TRBJ1-1; 7 bases are a match to TRBD1. CDR1 and CDR2 (germline): WSHSY, SAAADI. This CDR3 comprises 13 residues. The junction had 7 bases not matched to a gene; V was cut back by 11 bases and J by 1 base. CDR3 DNA sequence: TGCGCCTTAAGGGGGACAGAGAACACTGAAGCTTTCTTT. This codes for CALRGTENTEAFF.